Included here is one T cell receptor (beta chain) sequence, with context. Its target is unknown. Germline CDR1 SGHRS, CDR2 YFSETQ. This CDR3 is 12 amino acids long. V lost 7 bases, J lost 5 bases, and 9 bases lay in between. Molecular-barcoded quantitative 5'-RACE produced these TCR beta libraries. Each CDR3 protein is one row after TCRdb ran MiXCR on the 5' RACE reads. This sample has 84,000 or so distinct CDR3 sequences, with around 30% found just once. This entry comes from a study of CD8 T cells in ankylosing spondylitis. Points from the study as a whole: Previously reported in reactive arthritis synovial fluid and blood were some of the motif variants. Characteristic, it appeared, of ankylosing spondylitis blood was a TCR beta motif of several highly homologous variants. Reportedly, matched ankylosing spondylitis synovial fluid was significantly enriched for disease-linked clones.

The sequenced sample consisted of blood, either unsorted or a sorted T cell fraction (not recorded which). The TCR originated in a male donor with ankylosing spondylitis or in good health (not recorded which). J is TRBJ1-4 and V is TRBV5-1, with a possible D match to TRBD1 (5 bases). The CDR3 DNA reads as TGCGCCAGCGGGACGGGGAATGAAAAACTGTTTTTT. Protein: CASGTGNEKLFF.